This TCR beta chain was obtained from a study of vaccination effects on CD4 cells after COVID-19 (dated by TCRdb to 2021 to 2024). Concerning the study at large: Each participant received two doses of an mRNA SARS-CoV-2 vaccine, either BNT162b2 or mRNA-1273. The study compared SARS-CoV-2 spike-specific CD4+ TCR repertoires before and after mRNA vaccination in COVID-19 convalescent patients and infection-naive vaccine recipients. The full study included 10 to 11 COVID-19 convalescent patients and a few SARS-CoV-2-naive healthy vaccine recipients. Cultures from other donors in the study were sequenced with the Oncomine TCR Beta short-read assay on an Illumina iSeq 100. Overall study outcomes, separate from this receptor: Both infection-induced and vaccine-induced clones contracted markedly at late post-vaccination timepoints, which is consistent with waning T cell responses. In healthy vaccine recipients, vaccine-induced clones were almost all SARS-CoV-2 mono-reactive, with only 1 of 255 being cross-reactive with common cold coronaviruses. Only a small number of convalescent patients were included, and no early post-infection timepoints were available, which limited the study.

In the ViraFEST assay, PBMC were stimulated with viral peptide pools, and antigen-specific CD4+ T cell clonotypes were then identified by expansion using TCR sequencing. After around ten days of culture, CD4+ T cells were isolated with the EasySep CD4+ T cell isolation kit. The absence of prior SARS-CoV-2 infection in healthy vaccine recipients was confirmed by negative nucleocapsid antibodies before and after vaccination. Each well held two million PBMC cultured in IMDM containing 5% human AB serum, roughly 9.9 IU/ml IL-2 and gentamicin, along with about 10 ug/ml peptides. Half of the culture medium was replaced with fresh IL-2-containing medium on days 3 and 7. Unless noted otherwise, every peptide stimulation condition was cultured in triplicate wells. PBMC were separated from whole blood using Ficoll-Paque Plus gradient centrifugation and were then either cryopreserved at -140C or used fresh. The overlapping peptide pools covered the spike proteins of SARS-CoV-2 as well as those of the common cold coronaviruses HCoV-NL63, HCoV-OC43 and HCoV-229E. The QIAamp micro DNA kit was used to extract genomic DNA from the cultured CD4+ T cells.

From a lookup of the germline V gene, CDR1 and CDR2 are KGHSH and LQKENI. From the cysteine through the phenylalanine, the CDR3 covers 14 amino acids. The sequence is cut down to CDR3 DNA, 42 bases in frame from base 1. The germline ends are 9 bases apart after V is trimmed by 0 bases and J by 5 bases. Comment on this clone: Its antigen target is currently unknown. Per-base quality was not reported, and no clone a single base away is much larger than it.

The method was the immunoSEQ multiplex PCR assay. TCR beta CDR3 sequencing was performed on DNA from the cultured, isolated CD4+ T cells. On the study's bioinformatics: Non-productive TCR sequences were removed and reads were trimmed to the CDR3 region, keeping CDR3s of at least 7 amino acids. The MANAFEST web app was used to pick out antigen-specific clonotypes by comparing their expansion in peptide wells with that in reference cultures. To count as positive, a clone had to show expansion at FDR<0.05 compared with the reference and with all other wells, an odds ratio above 5, and a frequency above 0.1% in two replicate wells. A clonotype was defined as cross-reactive if the clonotype was significantly expanded both in SARS-CoV-2 spike wells and in at least one common cold coronavirus spike condition. Using the stringdist R package, CDR3 similarity was measured by Levenshtein distance, and unrooted trees were constructed with ape in R 3.6.1. Here the immuneACCESS table is served through TCRdb, limited to in-frame sequences with V and J called. Missing clones are a known gap in these copies; in checked studies unresolved V genes cover under half, and the rest lacks a known reason. The V and J calls and clone size come from that table; D and trimming were worked out from the DNA. This sample gives roughly 61,000 clones in total; roughly 79% of them show up just once. The ten largest clones represent under 3% of the sample.

The sequence was collected from a human donor who received a COVID-19 vaccine. The chain couples TRBV18 to TRBJ2-3, and the D gene may be TRBD2, 6 bases matching. This sample comprised CD4+ T cells from PBMCs cultured with HCoV-229E spike peptides, obtained before COVID-19 vaccination. The cell subset or site label here, explained by the study, means: HCoV-229E spike overlapping peptide pool stimulation. The CDR3 sequence is CASSPPTGGDTQYF. The nucleotides are TGTGCCAGCTCACCACCGACCGGGGGAGATACGCAGTATTTT. Reference TRBV18 and TRBJ2-3 genes cover what lies past the CDR3, so the full variable domain is NAGVMQNPRHLVRRRGQEARLRCSPMKGHSHVYWYRQLPEEGLKFMVYLQKENIIDESGMPKERFSAEFPKEGPSILRIQQVVRGDSAAYFCASSPPTGGDTQYFGPGTRLTVL.